Shown below are 31 T cell receptor beta chains from a single sample sequenced in a study of OX40 agonist ivuxolimab in advanced cancers. TCRdb keeps only in-frame clones here, not all; method: immunoSEQ multiplex PCR. The sample yields around 74,000 clones, under 90% seen once. The sequenced sample was CD4+ or CD8+ T cells sorted from blood, obtained in a trial of the OX40 agonist ivuxolimab. The origin of the receptors is an adult with an advanced solid tumor such as melanoma, head and neck, liver or kidney cancer.

The chain carries TRBV9 and TRBJ2-1; 8 bases agree with TRBD2. Germline V CDR1 and CDR2: SGDLS, YYNGEE. The CDR3 is 19 amino acids. Trimming at V came to 0 bases and at J to 7 bases, leaving 18 bases not matched to a gene. The DNA of the CDR3 is TGTGCCAGCAGCGTAGGCGGACGGTGGGGACTAGTGAACCGAAATGAGCAGTTCTTC. It yields the protein CASSVGGRWGLVNRNEQFF.

The V and J genes are TRBV7-3 and TRBJ2-3, with D perhaps matching TRBD2 (5 bases). This CDR3 is 12 amino acids long. Trimming took 7 bases from V and 8 from J, leaving 13 bases between them. Germline V gives CDR1 SGHTA, CDR2 FQGTGA. The CDR3 loop reads CASTMGDGTQYF. As DNA, the CDR3 is TGTGCCAGCACGATGGGAGATGGTACGCAGTATTTT. Full variable domain (outside the CDR3, taken from reference TRBV7-3 and TRBJ2-3): GAGVSQTPSNKVTEKGKYVELRCDPISGHTALYWYRQSLGQGPEFLIYFQGTGAADDSGLPNDRFFAVRPEGSVSTLKIQRTERGDSAVYLCASTMGDGTQYFGPGTRLTVL.

This clone came up many times. V and J are TRBV7-2 and TRBJ2-5, with TRBD2 as a possible D gene (7 bases). Trimming took off 5 bases at V and 5 bases at J, with 15 bases between the two ends. The CDR3 covers 14 residues. Per germline, CDR1 SGHTA and CDR2 FQGNSA. The CDR3 nucleotides are TGTGCCAGCAGCGGAGGCGGGGGCATGGAGACCCAGTACTTC. This codes for CASSGGGGMETQYF.

This clone was recorded once. This chain uses TRBV5-5 with TRBJ1-1; D unresolved. Germline V lookup: CDR1 SGHKS, CDR2 YYEKEE (reference sequence). CDR3 length: 13 amino acids. Trimming shortened V by 2 bases and J by 8 bases, and 13 bases separated the two germline ends. CDR3 coding DNA: TGTGCCAGCAGCTTTCGACCTACTAGAGAAGCTTTCTTT. The encoded protein is CASSFRPTREAFF.

Only a few counts were recorded for this clone. The CDR3 protein is CASRPQGNTEAFF. The CDR3 nucleotides are TGTGCCAGCAGGCCGCAGGGCAACACTGAAGCTTTCTTT. The chain carries TRBV14 and TRBJ1-1, with D tentatively TRBD1 (5 bases). V dropped 6 bases and J dropped 2 bases, with 10 bases sitting between them. The germline V gene has CDR1 SGHDN and CDR2 FVKESK. The CDR3 is 13 residues long.

This clone was seen a handful of times. The rearrangement uses TRBV6-1 and TRBJ1-4; 7 nucleotides agree with TRBD1. The CDR3 extends over 14 amino acids. Trimming cost V 4 bases and J 8 bases; bases outside gene matches: 7. Per germline, CDR1 MNHNS and CDR2 SASEGT. DNA of the CDR3: TGTGCCAGCAGTGCCGACAGGGTGTCCGAAAAACTGTTTTTT. Translated, it gives CASSADRVSEKLFF.

This chain links TRBV2 with TRBJ2-5; D is unclear. Germline V gene data show CDR1 as SNHLY and CDR2 as FYNNEI. V dropped 6 bases and J dropped 6 bases, with 11 bases sitting between them. The CDR3 extends over 12 amino acids. In nucleotides, the CDR3 is TGTGCCAGCAGCCCCCCCAGTAAGACCCAGTACTTC. It specifies CASSPPSKTQYF.

The chain links TRBV20-1 to TRBJ1-2; no definite D call. Germline-derived CDR1 and CDR2 are DFQATT and SNEGSKA (reference sequence). The CDR3 consists of 8 residues. For the CDR3, the DNA is TGCAGCCCAGTAGGCTACACCTTC. This encodes CSPVGYTF.

The J gene is TRBJ2-6, the V gene TRBV19; 9 positions agree with TRBD1. Germline trimming cut 6 bases from V and 2 bases from J; bases unmatched to any gene: 5. This CDR3 spans 16 amino acids. CDR1 is LNHDA and CDR2 is SQIVND in the germline V gene (reference sequence). CDR3 amino acids: CASRGQGGAGANVLTF. CDR3 DNA: TGTGCCAGTAGGGGACAGGGTGGGGCTGGGGCCAACGTCCTGACTTTC. Together with reference TRBV19 and TRBJ2-6, the CDR3 gives the full variable domain: DGGITQSPKYLFRKEGQNVTLSCEQNLNHDAMYWYRQDPGQGLRLIYYSQIVNDFQKGDIAEGYSVSREKKESFPLTVTSAQKNPTAFYLCASRGQGGAGANVLTFGAGSRLTVL.

This clone has just a few counts. The rearrangement uses TRBV20-1 and TRBJ1-1, with D tentatively TRBD1 (5 bases). Germline V gives CDR1 DFQATT, CDR2 SNEGSKA (reference sequence). Trimming removed 5 bases at V and 5 bases at J, with 9 bases between. The CDR3 is 11 residues long. The DNA for the CDR3 is TGCAGTGCTGTGGGGGGGACTGAAGCTTTCTTT. Amino acids: CSAVGGTEAFF.

V is TRBV5-6 and J is TRBJ2-1; D possibly corresponds to TRBD2 (5 bases). CDR1 SGHDT and CDR2 YYEEEE come from the germline V gene. The CDR3 spans 12 residues. Trimming pared 3 bases from V and 8 bases from J, leaving 9 bases between. The CDR3 sequence: CASSSLVYEQFF. The CDR3 DNA sequence: TGTGCCAGCAGCTCACTAGTATATGAGCAGTTCTTC. Complete variable domain (other parts from reference TRBV5-6 and TRBJ2-1): DAGVTQSPTHLIKTRGQQVTLRCSPKSGHDTVSWYQQALGQGPQFIFQYYEEEERQRGNFPDRFSGHQFPNYSSELNVNALLLGDSALYLCASSSLVYEQFFGPGTRLTVL.

The chain is built from TRBV6-5 and TRBJ2-2; no clear D. Trimming pared 6 bases from V and 5 bases from J, leaving 13 bases between. The V gene's germline CDR1 is MNHEY and CDR2 SVGAGI. There are 14 residues in the CDR3. CDR3 residues: CASRRTGGTGELFF. As DNA, the CDR3 is TGTGCCAGCAGACGTACGGGCGGAACCGGGGAGCTGTTTTTT.

This clone showed up just once. The chain uses TRBV5-1 and TRBJ1-1; 7 nucleotides line up with TRBD1. The CDR3 runs to 15 residues. Germline V lookup: CDR1 SGHRS, CDR2 YFSETQ. With V trimmed by 3 bases and J by 4 bases, 9 bases remained unmatched. DNA of the CDR3: TGCGCCAGCAGCTCTAGGGGGCAGGGGTTCACTGAAGCTTTCTTT. Protein sequence: CASSSRGQGFTEAFF.

The chain employs TRBV7-9 and TRBJ1-1; 8 bases are shared with TRBD1. The germline CDR1 and CDR2 sequences are SEHNR and FQNEAQ (reference sequence). The trim removed 5 bases at V and 0 bases at J, leaving 2 bases unmatched. The CDR3 consists of 14 residues. The CDR3 nucleotides read TGTGCCAGCAGCCCGGACAGGGTGAACACTGAAGCTTTCTTT. Protein product: CASSPDRVNTEAFF.

The chain recombines TRBV30 with TRBJ2-2; D is possibly TRBD1 (5 bases). Per germline, CDR1 GTSNPN and CDR2 SVGIG (reference sequence). The CDR3 contains 14 residues. Trimming removed 3 bases from V and 5 bases from J, with 13 bases in between. The CDR3 region is CAWRGNRKTGELFF. CDR3 in DNA: TGTGCCTGGAGAGGAAACAGGAAAACCGGGGAGCTGTTTTTT.

This clone was recorded once. The chain carries TRBV7-9 and TRBJ1-1; TRBD1 agrees at 9 bases. The V gene end was trimmed by 1 base and the J gene end by 3 bases; junction bases not matched to a gene: 3. Germline CDR1 and CDR2: SEHNR and FQNEAQ (reference sequence). This CDR3 has 15 amino acids. CDR3 in amino acids: CASSLGDRVDTEAFF. The CDR3, as DNA: TGTGCCAGCAGCTTAGGGGACAGGGTTGACACTGAAGCTTTCTTT.

The rearrangement links TRBV27 to TRBJ2-5; 7 bases map to TRBD1. V was pared by 10 bases and J by 3 bases, with 8 bases of the junction left unmatched. The germline CDR1 and CDR2 sequences are MNHEY and SMNVEV (reference sequence). The CDR3 contains 13 residues. CDR3 sequence: CANTPDREETQYF. Here the CDR3 DNA reads TGTGCCAATACCCCCGACAGGGAAGAGACCCAGTACTTC.

V and J are TRBV6-1 and TRBJ1-3; no reliable D call. Trimming pared 0 bases from V and 2 bases from J, leaving 5 bases between. The CDR3 is 14 residues long. From germline, CDR1 is MNHNS and CDR2 SASEGT. CDR3 nucleotide sequence: TGTGCCAGCAGTGAAGCGATTCCTGGAAACACCATATATTTT. It encodes CASSEAIPGNTIYF.

V is TRBV4-3 and J is TRBJ1-6, with D tentatively TRBD1 (5 bases). The CDR3 is 17 amino acids. V dropped 1 base and J dropped 2 bases, with 12 bases sitting between them. Per germline, CDR1 LGHNA and CDR2 YSLEER. CDR3 residues: CASSQVRQGTYNSPLHF. The DNA for the CDR3 is TGCGCCAGCAGCCAAGTTAGGCAGGGTACCTATAATTCACCCCTCCACTTT.

The chain couples TRBV7-9 to TRBJ2-3, with D maybe TRBD2 (6 bases). Germline CDR1 is SEHNR and CDR2 is FQNEAQ (reference sequence). This CDR3 region has 15 residues. Trimming cost V 6 bases and J 4 bases, with 17 bases left between them. CDR3 sequence (DNA): TGTGCCAGCAGACGTGGCGGGATGGGAGCAGATACGCAGTATTTT. It specifies CASRRGGMGADTQYF. The variable domain in full, with the rest retrieved from reference TRBV7-9 and TRBJ2-3, is DTGVSQNPRHKITKRGQNVTFRCDPISEHNRLYWYRQTLGQGPEFLTYFQNEAQLEKSRLLSDRFSAERPKGSFSTLEIQRTEQGDSAMYLCASRRGGMGADTQYFGPGTRLTVL.

The J gene is TRBJ2-2, the V gene TRBV10-3; D uncertain. Germline loops: CDR1 ENHRY, CDR2 SYGVKD. Trimming took off 5 bases at V and 2 bases at J, with 9 bases between the two ends. The CDR3 is 14 amino acids. The CDR3 protein is CAISNWGNTGELFF. CDR3 nucleotide sequence: TGTGCCATCAGTAATTGGGGTAACACCGGGGAGCTGTTTTTT.

V and J are TRBV7-9 and TRBJ2-7; D is perhaps TRBD1 (5 bases). The germline CDR1 and CDR2 sequences are SEHNR and FQNEAQ (reference sequence). Trimming left V 5 bases short and J 7 bases short, with 12 bases between. This CDR3 spans 12 amino acids. CDR3 region: CASSQNQGEQYF. CDR3 in DNA: TGTGCCAGCAGCCAGAACCAGGGAGAGCAGTACTTC.

The gene calls are TRBV7-2 and TRBJ1-1, with D possibly TRBD1 on 5 matching bases. The CDR3 runs to 15 residues. V dropped 5 bases and J dropped 6 bases, with 19 bases sitting between them. Germline assignment: CDR1 SGHTA and CDR2 FQGNSA. CDR3 amino acids: CASSPPEATGAEAFF. CDR3 nucleotides: TGTGCCAGCAGCCCTCCGGAGGCCACGGGGGCTGAAGCTTTCTTT.

The chain carries TRBV19 and TRBJ1-3; 7 bases align to TRBD1. The CDR3 contains 17 residues. Germline CDR1 and CDR2: LNHDA and SQIVND (reference sequence). Trimming took 5 bases from V and 0 from J; bases not matched to a gene: 10. This CDR3 reads CASSDPAQGFSGNTIYF. The CDR3 region has the DNA TGTGCCAGTAGTGACCCAGCACAGGGGTTCTCTGGAAACACCATATATTTT.

Written as DNA, the CDR3 is TGTGCCAGCTCACTTTCAGCTCTTGGGGTAGCCAAAAACATTCAGTACTTC. Translating it yields CASSLSALGVAKNIQYF. The chain employs TRBV18 and TRBJ2-4; D is ambiguous. Trimming took 4 bases from V and 0 from J, leaving 16 bases between them. CDR1 is KGHSH, CDR2 LQKENI, per germline. The CDR3 totals 17 residues.

This chain connects TRBV7-9 to TRBJ1-5; D remains unclear. Germline V lookup: CDR1 SEHNR, CDR2 FQNEAQ (reference sequence). CDR3 length: 13 residues. V was shortened by 5 bases and J by 0 bases, with 5 bases between the two germline ends. The CDR3 region is CASSAYSNQPQHF. In nucleotides, the CDR3 is TGTGCCAGCAGCGCTTATAGCAATCAGCCCCAGCATTTT.

The genes are TRBV20-1 and TRBJ2-1; D unresolved. This CDR3 region has 10 residues. V lost 0 bases, J lost 6 bases, and 0 bases lay in between. Germline CDR1 and CDR2: DFQATT and SNEGSKA (reference sequence). CDR3 protein: CSARDNEQFF. In nucleotides, the CDR3 is TGCAGTGCTAGAGACAATGAGCAGTTCTTC.

This chain links TRBV5-1 with TRBJ2-1, with a possible D match to TRBD2 (5 bases). The CDR3 extends over 17 amino acids. V was pared by 2 bases and J by 4 bases, with 19 bases between. The germline V gene encodes CDR1 SGHRS and CDR2 YFSETQ. The CDR3 spells CASSFGSGSPGYNEQFF. CDR3 DNA sequence: TGCGCCAGCAGCTTCGGGTCGGGTAGCCCGGGGTACAATGAGCAGTTCTTC.

The chain links TRBV2 to TRBJ2-1; 11 bases are a match to TRBD2. The CDR3 loop spans 15 amino acids. Germline V gene lookup returns CDR1 SNHLY and CDR2 FYNNEI. After removal of 4 bases from V and 5 bases from J, the junction contained 4 bases not matched to a gene. The CDR3: CASSGLAGINNEQFF. The CDR3 nucleotides read TGTGCCAGCAGTGGACTAGCGGGGATCAACAATGAGCAGTTCTTC.

The gene calls are TRBV28 and TRBJ2-1, with D possibly matching TRBD1 (6 bases). The germline V gene has CDR1 MDHEN and CDR2 SYDVKM. V lost 8 bases, J lost 6 bases, and 17 bases lay in between. The CDR3 runs to 14 residues. The chain's CDR3 is CASDVGGDLNEQFF. The CDR3 coding sequence is TGTGCCAGCGACGTTGGGGGCGACCTCAATGAGCAGTTCTTC.

This rearrangement joins TRBV9 to TRBJ2-7; 8 bases align to TRBD1. The CDR3 extends over 14 amino acids. V shed 3 bases, J shed 2 bases, and the junction held 4 bases outside the gene matches. Germline CDR1 reads SGDLS; CDR2 reads YYNGEE. CDR3 amino acids: CASSASGGAYEQYF. Written as DNA, the CDR3 is TGTGCCAGCAGCGCCTCAGGGGGCGCCTACGAGCAGTACTTC.